This T cell receptor (beta chain) was documented in a study of cytomegalovirus exposure and HLA in healthy donors. Researchers ran the PCR with 60 Vbeta and 13 Jbeta primers. Profiled with immunoSEQ multiplex PCR; TCRdb holds only in-frame clones, not every one. This sample has under 110,000 clones, with under 85% found just once. Overall study results and limits: Among TCR beta chains, those listed as cytomegalovirus-associated numbered around 160. Most TCR beta V segments were productive about 87% or about 30% of the time in an earlier analysis.

A remark on this clone: What it binds is not known.

The material sequenced was PBMCs. The origin of this receptor is a woman in her thirties or forties in good health and CMV-seronegative.

The CDR3, as DNA: TGTGCCAGCAGCCCAGGCACGGACTATAGGGAAAAACTGTTTTTT. Translated, it gives CASSPGTDYREKLFF. The J gene is TRBJ1-4, the V gene TRBV7-6; D not resolved. Germline V gene lookup returns CDR1 SGHVS and CDR2 FNYEAQ. This CDR3 comprises 15 residues. The V and J ends lost 5 bases and 8 bases respectively, with 18 bases between them. Full variable domain (rest looked up from reference TRBV7-6 and TRBJ1-4): GAGVSQSPRYKVTKRGQDVALRCDPISGHVSLYWYRQALGQGPEFLTYFNYEAQQDKSGLPNDRFSAERPEGSISTLTIQRTEQRDSAMYRCASSPGTDYREKLFFGSGTQLSVL.